This T cell receptor (beta chain) was recovered during a study of cytomegalovirus exposure and HLA in healthy donors (dated by TCRdb to the late 2010s). For context, the study as a whole: An earlier analysis of several hundred of the donors reported about 250 Gb of sequence data and some 100 million unique TCR beta sequences from 150 million to 200 million T cells. An early release that covered some 630 HLA-typed donors contained approximately 300 gigabases of sequencing data and tens of millions of unique TCR sequences. Of the 300 to 450 genotyped donors, less than 85% were placed in the genetic ancestry cluster associated with self-reported Caucasian donors. The aim of the study was to test whether cataloging public T cell receptors could identify signatures of past pathogen exposure. The study used immunosequencing to profile the T cell repertoires of 666 subjects and linked those repertoires to cytomegalovirus serostatus. Along with the roughly 700-subject first cohort, a separate validation cohort of over a hundred different subjects was used. To predict cytomegalovirus infection status, the study combined high-throughput TCR immunosequencing, statistical association of individual TCRs with disease status, and machine learning. A later analysis re-examined previously published TCR beta repertoires from about 670 donors and added high-resolution HLA genotyping to investigate patterns of TCR occurrence. Rather than using new phenotypic data, the later analysis identified candidate immune exposures from TCR beta sequences and from how often those sequences occurred across donors. To decide whether each TCR beta V gene segment behaved as functional or pseudogenic, an earlier analysis of approximately 600 of the donors relied on high-throughput TCR beta sequencing. Donor age, sex, ethnicity and CMV serostatus were collected together with the repertoire data. A later genetic analysis took genome-wide SNP genotypes for about 55% of the 666 donors and used that subset as a discovery cohort. All discovery cohort repertoires had been generated using a single sequencing platform. Class I and class II HLA loci were covered by the typing at four-digit resolution. Typing coverage differed by locus: A, B, C, DRB1 and DQB1 were typed in roughly 629-630 donors, DQA1 in 522, DPA1 in 606, and DPB1 in roughly 450. Several DR-DQ haplotypes were handled as single units for association and clustering, since linkage in the cohort was strong. Across 300 to 400 genotyped donors of the cohort, an average of roughly 230,000 unique TCR beta nucleotide sequences per donor were sequenced, and around 19% of those sequences were non-productive.

In total, approximately 700 healthy bone marrow donors made up the cohort. At the time of sampling, all cohort members were nominally healthy, though unrecorded immune exposures were likely present. The donor tested CMV seronegative, placing the donor among the 300 to 400 seronegative members of the cohort. A peripheral blood sample was collected from each donor, and TCR beta sequencing was performed on peripheral blood mononuclear cells. Genomic DNA extraction from the blood cell samples was performed with the Qiagen DNeasy Blood Extraction Kit. V trim: 0 bases; J trim: 2 bases; unmatched bases: 12. The germline V gene (reference sequence) gives CDR1 as LNHNV and CDR2 as YYDKDF. The CDR3 holds 18 amino acids from the cysteine to the phenylalanine. The retained sequence is limited to the CDR3, 54 bases, with the frame set at the first base. Paper-wide results and their limitations: The classifier was reported to diagnose cytomegalovirus status with high specificity and sensitivity in both the original and validation cohorts. In a later analysis, several top co-occurrence clusters were reported to appear linked to parvovirus B19, influenza, CMV and Epstein-Barr virus. Compared with equally common non-associated chains, HLA-associated TCR beta chains in a later analysis were more clonally expanded and had lower generation probabilities. A further reported finding was that TCR beta sequences accurately predicted the HLA-A and HLA-B alleles for most subjects in the first cohort. Because the 87-base-pair reads could not distinguish some IMGT-functional V segments, including TRBV6-2 and TRBV6-3, those segments were excluded. Across donors, most TCR sequences were observed very rarely, whereas some public TCRs were present in many individuals. A later analysis associated about 16,000 TCR beta sequences with specific HLA alleles at a false discovery rate of 0.05. A cluster of highly shared sequence variants was judged likely to represent a technical artifact of the sequencing pipeline. Correlated functional status among segregating V segments might reflect linkage disequilibrium, but an unknown experimental factor could not be ruled out. HLA typing was unavailable for some donors at each locus, so association tests used only the typed subset. In the study, 150 to 200 TCR beta chains were listed as associated with cytomegalovirus. According to the authors, the approach could potentially be generalized to other disease states and immunological phenotypes. In an earlier analysis of 500 to 650 of the donors, most TCR beta V segments appeared in productive rearrangements about 87% or about 30% of the time, broadly matching IMGT annotations. In a later analysis, the rate of TCR association differed among HLA loci, with DRB1 alleles having the most associated TCRs and HLA-C alleles having the fewest. In a later analysis, most CMV-associated TCR beta chains were found to appear HLA-restricted, with HLA associations seemingly driven largely by CMV exposure. Around 16 rarely observed V segments, including chromosome 9 orphons, were excluded from the earlier analysis of several hundred of the donors because counts were too low. For the cohort, immune exposure information was limited to CMV serostatus. In this cohort, only TCR beta chains were sequenced, and detectable features were limited by the absence of alpha or paired-chain data. Roughly uniform sequencing depth across donors was assumed in presence/absence analyses, although this assumption may not hold. A later genetic analysis associated a missense DCLRE1C variant with V-gene and J-gene trimming of TCR beta chains, and an independent cohort replicated the association. Strong co-occurrence of HLA alleles, especially DR and DQ, made assigning TCR associations to individual alleles difficult. In vitro tests confirmed that a few of the cytomegalovirus-associated TCR beta chains recognize cytomegalovirus antigens. Compared with the roughly 720-donor mean, donors in an Asian-associated ancestry cluster had fewer N-insertions in productive TCRs, according to a later genetic analysis.

Preparation of the library involved the immunoSEQ multiplex PCR assay. For the multiplex PCR, a mixture combining 60 forward primers for TCR Vbeta segments and 13 reverse primers for TCR Jbeta segments was used. The CDR3 region of rearranged TCR beta genes was amplified from genomic DNA with a multiplex PCR assay. The Illumina HiSeq System was used to sequence the amplified TCR beta libraries as 87-base-pair reads. As for the authors' bioinformatics: A later analysis counted tens of millions of unique TCR beta chains across the 670 or so repertoires, and around 9.9 million of these chains were shared by at least two donors. Raw reads were error-corrected and collapsed into unique sequences by a nearest-neighbor algorithm in which closely related sequences were merged to remove PCR and sequencing errors. Alignment of CDR3 sequences to IMGT reference sequences was used to assign V, D and J gene segments. For a sequence to be retained, at least a six-nucleotide match to both a V gene segment and a J gene segment was required. Rearrangements were classified as productive when the CDR3 lacked stop codons and remained in frame with V and J, and all other rearrangements were classified as non-productive. CDR3 was defined according to IMGT convention as the region running from the second conserved V-encoded cysteine to the conserved J-encoded phenylalanine. In an earlier analysis of around 600 of the donors, sequences lacking an unambiguous match to a single V gene segment were excluded. An earlier analysis of some 500 of the donors classified V segments as functional when productive rearrangements were above 56.7% and as segregating when the standard deviation between donors was above 5%. A statistical classification framework was developed to diagnose cytomegalovirus status using the catalog of TCR beta chain sequences. V and J gene assignment, in a later analysis, came from comparing TCR nucleotide sequences with IMGT/GENE-DB human TR gene sequences. A later analysis assigned CDR3 sequences and most-parsimonious VDJ recombination scenarios with the TCRdist pipeline. In a later analysis, every TCR beta chain was defined by the combination of its CDR3 amino acid sequence and its V-gene family, and reads without a unique V-gene family were dropped. To address suspected cross-contamination and a sequencing artifact, a later analysis removed 592 highly shared, low-generation-probability nucleotide sequences. In a later analysis, a clonal expansion index for each public chain was calculated from normalized within-repertoire ranks of inferred template counts. In a later analysis, generation probabilities were computed with a VDJ recombination model fitted to out-of-frame rearrangements, and the resulting probabilities were checked against IGoR. In a later analysis, hypergeometric tests were used to score TCR-TCR, TCR-HLA and TCR-CMV co-occurrence, with a repertoire-size bias correction applied to TCR pairs. False discovery rates were estimated in a later analysis by permuting HLA or CMV assignments 20 times. In a later analysis, co-occurring TCRs were grouped with DBSCAN, and TCRdist sequence similarity was added when clustering was performed within HLA-allele-positive subsets. Co-occurrence clustering excluded repertoires with fewer than 30,000 or more than 120,000 public chains, plus five with anomalous nucleotide sharing. TCRdb obtained this table from immuneACCESS and retained in-frame rearrangements with V and J assigned. These tables miss some clones; where compared with another copy, unresolved V genes account for less than half of the shortfall, and the remainder is unexplained. V, J and clone size are those of that table, while D and trimming were read from the DNA. Counted in this sample were 160,000 or so clones; about four fifths of them appeared once. Approximately 4.5% of the sample is in the top ten clones.

This clone was detected only a few times. Its recognized antigen is unknown. There are no base qualities to consult, and no much larger clone falls within one base. The TCR originated in a man younger than 45 in good health and CMV-seronegative. Recombination linked TRBV15 to TRBJ2-7; 8 nucleotides in the junction match TRBD2. The source material was PBMCs. Read as DNA, the sequence is TGTGCCACCAGCAGAGATCACCCGGGGGGGGGTATTCCCTACGAGCAGTACTTC. It is translated as CATSRDHPGGGIPYEQYF.